A selection of T cell receptor beta chains follows, all from one sample in a study of blood T cell repertoires in COVID-19. The repertoire was sequenced with immunoSEQ multiplex PCR; TCRdb's copy has only in-frame clones and lacks some. This repertoire shows 99,000 or so clones, roughly four fifths found once; its top ten account for 15% to 17%. Sample: peripheral blood. The receptors derive from an elderly woman with acute or convalescent COVID-19. CDR3s include the opening cysteine and the closing phenylalanine or tryptophan. The D gene is left open where the match is weak. Expanded clones get a size class; other rows say once, few or many, or leave the size out.

d_call	v_call	clone_size	j_call	cdr3_nt	cdr3_aa
TRBD1	TRBV10-3	.	TRBJ2-5	TGTGCCATCAAGGGCACTACAGGGGAAGAGACCCAGTACTTC	CAIKGTTGEETQYF
TRBD1	TRBV30	.	TRBJ1-1	TGTGCCTGGAGTGTACGGGCTCAGGGGGCAGCTTTCTTT	CAWSVRAQGAAFF
.	TRBV24-1	.	TRBJ2-3	TGTGCCACCAGTGTTCGGAGCGGCGCAGATACGCAGTATTTT	CATSVRSGADTQYF
.	TRBV5-5	.	TRBJ1-1	TGTGCCAGCAGCTTGGGGGGGCTGATAAACACTGAAGCTTTCTTT	CASSLGGLINTEAFF
.	TRBV27	once	TRBJ1-2	TGTGCCAGCAGTTTAATGGGGAGACGGCTCTATGGCTACACCTTC	CASSLMGRRLYGYTF
TRBD1	TRBV12-5	.	TRBJ1-5	TGTGCTAGTGGTTTGGTACTGTCAGGGGGTAGCAATCAGCCCCAGCATTTT	CASGLVLSGGSNQPQHF
.	TRBV5-6	.	TRBJ1-2	TGTGCCAGCAGCTTAGAGGTCGCAGGGAGGAACTATGGCTACACCTTC	CASSLEVAGRNYGYTF
TRBD2	TRBV24-1	.	TRBJ2-1	TGTGCCACCAGTGATTTACACGCCGGGACTAGCGGCAATGAGCAGTTCTTC	CATSDLHAGTSGNEQFF
TRBD1	TRBV30	.	TRBJ1-5	TGTGCCTGGGGACAGGGGGGTCGATCGCCCCAGCATTTT	CAWGQGGRSPQHF
.	TRBV2	.	TRBJ1-1	TGTGCCAGCAGTGGGCTCAGGGGTGACACTGAAGCTTTCTTT	CASSGLRGDTEAFF
.	TRBV27	.	TRBJ1-5	TGTGCCAGCAGTACCCTCGACAGCCTCAATCAGCCCCAGCATTTT	CASSTLDSLNQPQHF
TRBD1	TRBV20-1	.	TRBJ1-6	TGCAGTGCTAGTCCCCTACAGGGGAGAAATTCACCCCTCCACTTT	CSASPLQGRNSPLHF
.	TRBV29-1	.	TRBJ2-2	TGCAGCGTTGAATCGGGGAGAAGGACCGGGGAGCTGTTTTTT	CSVESGRRTGELFF
.	TRBV19	.	TRBJ1-5	TGTGCCAGCCAGACAGGTAATACCAATCAGCCCCAGCATTTT	CASQTGNTNQPQHF
.	TRBV25-1	.	TRBJ1-3	TGTGCCAGCAAAGAGCGAGGAGGGGGAAACACCATATATTTT	CASKERGGGNTIYF
.	TRBV2	.	TRBJ1-5	TGTGCCAGCATATCAGGGAGGGAGAGCAATCAGCCCCAGCATTTT	CASISGRESNQPQHF
.	TRBV28	.	TRBJ2-7	TGTGCCAGCAGTTTCCGAGATAGCTCCTACGAGCAGTACTTC	CASSFRDSSYEQYF
.	TRBV29-1	many	TRBJ2-7	TGCAGCGTAAGCGGGTACTCCTACGAGCAGTACTTC	CSVSGYSYEQYF